The subject of this entry is one T cell receptor beta chain. The record originates from a study of blood T cell repertoires in COVID-19. Turning to the study itself: Donors in the United States, Italy and Spain gave samples during acute or convalescent COVID-19.

Germline V gene data show CDR1 as MNHEY and CDR2 as SVGAGI. The CDR3 extends over 14 amino acids. Deletions cut 7 bases from V and 0 bases from J, with 13 bases between. In the original processing: Estimated nucleated cell counts came from reference gene primer amplification. Method: immunoSEQ multiplex PCR; TCRdb's copy keeps in-frame clones and lacks some. V and J calls and clone size follow that table, whereas D and trimming were derived from the DNA. The sample carries about 68,000 clones, 65% to 90% recorded once. The TCR was taken from an older woman with acute or convalescent COVID-19. The specimen was peripheral blood. This chain links TRBV6-5 with TRBJ2-7; D may be TRBD1 (6 bases). CDR3 amino acids: CASIRDTTSYEQYF. The CDR3 region has the DNA TGTGCCAGCATCCGGGACACCACCTCCTACGAGCAGTACTTC.